The 5 T cell receptor beta chains below all came from one sample that was sequenced in a study of blood T cells in healthy people across ages. A J-beta primer mix and a sample-barcoded 5' primer were used in a second PCR of roughly 6 to 11 cycles. Each CDR3 protein gets one entry after TCRdb re-called the 5' RACE reads with MiXCR. Of some 1,800,000 distinct CDR3 sequences listed, approximately 39% are singletons. The sample comprised blood. The receptors shown here come from a human donor in good health.

This clonotype was counted many times. The chain has TRBV27 and TRBJ2-3; TRBD2 matches at 11 bases. The V gene end was trimmed by 3 bases and the J gene end by 6 bases; junction bases not matched to a gene: 5. In germline, CDR1 is MNHEY, CDR2 SMNVEV (reference sequence). The CDR3 is made up of 15 amino acids. CDR3 amino acids: CASSLGLAVADTQYF. In nucleotides, the CDR3 is TGTGCCAGCAGTTTGGGACTAGCGGTAGCGGATACGCAGTATTTT.

The V call is TRBV7-9, the J call TRBJ1-5; D may be TRBD1 (5 bases). V was shortened by 1 base and J by 8 bases, with 15 bases between the two germline ends. The CDR3 spans 15 residues. Germline CDR1 is SEHNR and CDR2 is FQNEAQ (reference sequence). The CDR3 nucleotides read TGTGCCAGCAGCTTAGTTGGAAAGGGACGGGAGCCCCAGCATTTT. It specifies CASSLVGKGREPQHF.

The J gene is TRBJ2-7, the V gene TRBV20-1; TRBD2 aligns across 9 bases. The J call may be incorrect, as the DNA end agrees better with TRBJ2-5. The CDR3 is made up of 16 amino acids. Germline CDR1 DFQATT, CDR2 SNEGSKA (reference sequence). CDR3 region: CSASAFWASGAETQYF. The CDR3 DNA sequence: TGCAGTGCTAGTGCGTTTTGGGCTAGCGGGGCGGAGACCCAGTACTTC.

The J gene is TRBJ2-1, the V gene TRBV7-6; D possibly corresponds to TRBD2 (5 bases). The CDR3 loop spans 15 amino acids. Germline V gene lookup returns CDR1 SGHVS and CDR2 FNYEAQ. Trimming stripped 1 base from V and 6 bases from J, with 13 bases between. DNA for the CDR3: TGTGCCAGCAGCTTAGAGGTGAGGGCAAGCAATGAGCAGTTCTTC. Its protein is CASSLEVRASNEQFF.

The rearrangement uses TRBV30 and TRBJ2-7; no reliable D call. The V gene's germline CDR1 is GTSNPN and CDR2 SVGIG (reference sequence). The V gene lost 1 base and the J gene lost 1 base, with 5 bases spanning the gap. The CDR3 contains 12 residues. The CDR3 reads CAWSDLSYEQYF. The CDR3 bases are TGTGCCTGGAGTGACCTTTCCTACGAGCAGTACTTC. The full variable domain, with the rest looked up from reference TRBV30 and TRBJ2-7, is SQTIHQWPATLVQPVGSPLSLECTVEGTSNPNLYWYRQAAGRGLQLLFYSVGIGQISSEVPQNLSASRPQDRQFILSSKKLLLSDSGFYLCAWSDLSYEQYFGPGTRLTVT.